These 15 T cell receptor beta chains share one sample of origin, sequenced in a study of shared clonotypes between healthy human individuals. Produced via immunoSEQ multiplex PCR; TCRdb's table is partial and in-frame only. Here the sample spans nearly 750,000 clones, approximately 72% being singletons. Sequenced sample: memory CD4+ T cells sorted from blood. Subset indicated: CD45RA-negative fraction. The receptors were gathered from a woman in her twenties or thirties in good health.

This chain connects TRBV27 to TRBJ2-5; 8 nucleotides line up with TRBD1. The DNA end is more similar to TRBJ2-7, so the J call may be wrong. CDR3 length: 13 residues. CDR1 and CDR2 from the germline V gene are MNHEY and SMNVEV (reference sequence). The CDR3, as DNA: TGTGCCAGCAGTTCTCTGGACAGGGCCGAGCAGTACTTC. This codes for CASSSLDRAEQYF.

This clone came up once. This chain joins TRBV5-1 and TRBJ2-7; D ambiguous. This CDR3 region has 17 residues. Trimming left V 0 bases short and J 3 bases short, with 19 bases between. The germline V gene encodes CDR1 SGHRS and CDR2 YFSETQ. CDR3 sequence: CASSLARSRSEHYEQYF. As DNA, the CDR3 is TGCGCCAGCAGCTTGGCCCGAAGCCGTTCTGAACACTACGAGCAGTACTTC. Full variable domain (rest looked up from reference TRBV5-1 and TRBJ2-7): KAGVTQTPRYLIKTRGQQVTLSCSPISGHRSVSWYQQTPGQGLQFLFEYFSETQRNKGNFPGRFSGRQFSNSRSEMNVSTLELGDSALYLCASSLARSRSEHYEQYFGPGTRLTVT.

This clone was seen more than once but under ten times. The chain uses TRBV28 and TRBJ2-1, with a tentative D call TRBD2 (6 bases). This CDR3 is built from 14 residues. V was trimmed by 5 bases and J by 11 bases, leaving 19 bases between them. Germline V lookup: CDR1 MDHEN, CDR2 SYDVKM. CDR3 amino acids: CASSDTGTLNQQFF. The DNA for the CDR3 is TGTGCCAGCAGTGACACCGGGACTCTAAATCAGCAGTTCTTC.

The CDR3 protein is CASSPHRDEQYF. The CDR3 nucleotides read TGCGCCAGCAGCCCCCACCGGGACGAGCAGTACTTC. The gene calls are TRBV5-1 and TRBJ2-7; no definite D call. With 4 bases removed from V and 5 bases from J, the gap between germline ends came to 10 bases. Germline lookup yields CDR1 SGHRS and CDR2 YFSETQ. This CDR3 contains 12 residues.

The chain has TRBV7-9 and TRBJ2-3; 8 bases line up with TRBD2. Trimming at V came to 3 bases and at J to 2 bases, leaving 4 bases not matched to a gene. Looked up from germline, CDR1 is SEHNR and CDR2 is FQNEAQ (reference sequence). This CDR3 has 15 amino acids. The CDR3 DNA reads TGTGCCAGCAGCTTTCGGGAGGGCCCCACAGATACGCAGTATTTT. This codes for CASSFREGPTDTQYF. The full variable domain, rest sourced from reference TRBV7-9 and TRBJ2-3, is DTGVSQNPRHKITKRGQNVTFRCDPISEHNRLYWYRQTLGQGPEFLTYFQNEAQLEKSRLLSDRFSAERPKGSFSTLEIQRTEQGDSAMYLCASSFREGPTDTQYFGPGTRLTVL.

The chain employs TRBV2 and TRBJ2-1; no reliable D call. V gave up 7 bases and J gave up 1 base, with 5 bases separating them. CDR1 and CDR2 (germline): SNHLY, FYNNEI. This CDR3 is 12 amino acids long. CDR3 DNA: TGTGCCAGCAAGATGTCCTACAATGAGCAGTTCTTC. This sequence encodes CASKMSYNEQFF.

This clone was picked up a small number of times. The sample holds other DNA sequences that translate to the same CDR3. CDR3 residues: CASSLGREQYF. CDR3 coding DNA: TGTGCCAGCAGCTTAGGGCGGGAGCAGTACTTC. V and J are TRBV7-9 and TRBJ2-7; D remains ambiguous. This CDR3 is built from 11 residues. V gave up 1 base and J gave up 7 bases, with 5 bases separating them. Germline CDR1 and CDR2: SEHNR and FQNEAQ (reference sequence). The whole variable domain, filled in from reference TRBV7-9 and TRBJ2-7, reads DTGVSQNPRHKITKRGQNVTFRCDPISEHNRLYWYRQTLGQGPEFLTYFQNEAQLEKSRLLSDRFSAERPKGSFSTLEIQRTEQGDSAMYLCASSLGREQYFGPGTRLTVT.

This chain uses TRBV4-1 with TRBJ1-2, with 10 bases that match TRBD1. The V and J ends lost 1 base and 0 bases, in that order; junction bases with no gene match: 11. From germline, CDR1 is MGHRA and CDR2 YSYEKL. This CDR3 has 19 residues. Here the CDR3 reads CASSQARDRGLTANYGYTF. The CDR3 DNA reads as TGCGCCAGCAGCCAAGCCCGGGACAGGGGATTGACAGCTAACTATGGCTACACCTTC.

The V call is TRBV7-3, the J call TRBJ2-3, with a tentative D call TRBD2 (5 bases). Trimming took 3 bases from V and 6 from J, leaving 10 bases between them. Germline-derived CDR1 and CDR2 are SGHTA and FQGTGA. CDR3 length equals 13 residues. Written as DNA, the CDR3 is TGTGCCAGCAGCTTCCGGAGGATTGATACGCAGTATTTT. Translation gives CASSFRRIDTQYF. The full variable domain, completed using reference TRBV7-3 and TRBJ2-3, is GAGVSQTPSNKVTEKGKYVELRCDPISGHTALYWYRQSLGQGPEFLIYFQGTGAADDSGLPNDRFFAVRPEGSVSTLKIQRTERGDSAVYLCASSFRRIDTQYFGPGTRLTVL.

The chain is built from TRBV2 and TRBJ2-3; 8 nucleotides align to TRBD2. CDR1 SNHLY and CDR2 FYNNEI come from the germline V gene. The CDR3 has 13 residues. V lost 10 bases to trimming and J lost 6 bases; unmatched junction nucleotides: 9. The CDR3 nucleotides read TGTGCCACACTGGAGCGGGAGACGGATACGCAGTATTTT. Its translation: CATLERETDTQYF.

V and J are TRBV10-3 and TRBJ1-1; D is undetermined. The CDR3 runs to 16 residues. From germline, CDR1 is ENHRY and CDR2 SYGVKD. Trimming left V 8 bases short and J 1 base short, with 20 bases between. The CDR3 region is CAIRSVYPTENTEAFF. Here the CDR3 DNA reads TGTGCCATCCGATCTGTTTACCCTACAGAGAACACTGAAGCTTTCTTT.

The gene calls are TRBV2 and TRBJ2-2; 14 positions agree with TRBD2. CDR3 length: 17 residues. Germline CDR1 and CDR2: SNHLY and FYNNEI. V was clipped by 6 bases and J by 6 bases; unmatched bases: 9. The chain's CDR3 is CASRAGTSGSGAGELFF. CDR3 nucleotide sequence: TGTGCCAGCAGAGCAGGGACTAGCGGGAGTGGAGCCGGGGAGCTGTTTTTT.

The V call is TRBV7-2, the J call TRBJ2-7; maybe TRBD1 (6 bases). Deletions cut 1 base from V and 5 bases from J, with 12 bases between. CDR1 is SGHTA, CDR2 FQGNSA, per germline. The CDR3 sequence is 14 residues long. The CDR3 protein is CASSLEGVGHEQYF. The CDR3 DNA sequence: TGTGCCAGCAGCTTAGAGGGGGTTGGCCACGAGCAGTACTTC.

The DNA of the CDR3 is TGCAGCGTTGGGGAGGTTGAGCAGTTCTTC. It codes for CSVGEVEQFF. The chain carries TRBV29-1 and TRBJ2-1; D is possibly TRBD2 (6 bases). The V and J ends lost 4 bases and 9 bases respectively, with 7 bases between them. Germline V gives CDR1 SQVTM, CDR2 ANQGSEA. This CDR3 spans 10 amino acids.

The rearrangement joins TRBV27 to TRBJ2-1; D is unresolved. CDR1 is MNHEY, CDR2 SMNVEV, per germline (reference sequence). The V and J ends lost 4 bases and 4 bases respectively, with 5 bases between them. The CDR3 length is 12 residues. The CDR3 spells CASSSRYNEQFF. The CDR3 DNA follows: TGTGCCAGCAGTTCGCGGTACAATGAGCAGTTCTTC.